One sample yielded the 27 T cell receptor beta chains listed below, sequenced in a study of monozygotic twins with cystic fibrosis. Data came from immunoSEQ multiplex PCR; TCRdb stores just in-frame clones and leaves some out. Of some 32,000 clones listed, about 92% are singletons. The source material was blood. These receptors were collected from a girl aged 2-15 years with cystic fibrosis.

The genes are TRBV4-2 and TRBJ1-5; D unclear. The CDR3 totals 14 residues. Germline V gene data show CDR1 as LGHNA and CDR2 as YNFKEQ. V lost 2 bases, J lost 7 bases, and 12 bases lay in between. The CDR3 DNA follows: TGTGCCAGCAGCCAATATTATGGGAGACAGCCCCAGCATTTT. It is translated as CASSQYYGRQPQHF.

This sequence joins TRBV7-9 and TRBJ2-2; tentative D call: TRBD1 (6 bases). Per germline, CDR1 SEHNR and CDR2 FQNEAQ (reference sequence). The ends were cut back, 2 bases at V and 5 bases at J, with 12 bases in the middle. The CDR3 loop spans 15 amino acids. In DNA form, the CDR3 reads TGTGCCAGCAGCTTATCAGGGGCGAGGACCGGGGAGCTGTTTTTT. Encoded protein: CASSLSGARTGELFF.

The CDR3 nucleotides are TGTGCCAGCGGCTTTTTACAGGGGTCGAATGATGAAGCTTTCTTT. This encodes CASGFLQGSNDEAFF. This sequence joins TRBV6-1 and TRBJ1-1; 7 nucleotides agree with TRBD1. V shed 8 bases and J 7 bases; nucleotides not matched to a gene: 16. CDR1 and CDR2 (germline): MNHNS, SASEGT. This CDR3 comprises 15 residues.

CDR3 region: CASSQVRSLNTEAFF. In DNA form, the CDR3 reads TGTGCCAGCAGCCAAGTCAGGAGTCTAAACACTGAAGCTTTCTTT. The rearrangement joins TRBV4-2 to TRBJ1-1; D is unresolved. CDR1 is LGHNA, CDR2 YNFKEQ, per germline. V lost 1 base, J lost 2 bases, and 11 bases lay in between. The CDR3 runs 15 residues.

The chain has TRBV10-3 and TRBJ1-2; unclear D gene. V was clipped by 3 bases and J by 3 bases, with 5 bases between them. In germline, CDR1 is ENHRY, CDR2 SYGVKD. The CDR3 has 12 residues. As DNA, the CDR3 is TGTGCCATCAGTGAAGGGTACTATGGCTACACCTTC. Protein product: CAISEGYYGYTF.

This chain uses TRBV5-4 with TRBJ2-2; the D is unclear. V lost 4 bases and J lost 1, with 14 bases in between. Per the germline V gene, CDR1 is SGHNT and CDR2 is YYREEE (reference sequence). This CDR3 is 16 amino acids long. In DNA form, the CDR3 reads TGTGCCAGCAGCCTGCCCGTACCAGGGAACACCGGGGAGCTGTTTTTT. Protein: CASSLPVPGNTGELFF.

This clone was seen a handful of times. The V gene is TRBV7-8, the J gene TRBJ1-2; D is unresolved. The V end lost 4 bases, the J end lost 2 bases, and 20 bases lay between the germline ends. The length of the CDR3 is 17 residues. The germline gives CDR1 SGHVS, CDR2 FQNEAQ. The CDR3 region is CASSWSRTEEANYGYTF. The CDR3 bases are TGTGCCAGCAGCTGGAGCAGGACGGAGGAAGCCAACTATGGCTACACCTTC. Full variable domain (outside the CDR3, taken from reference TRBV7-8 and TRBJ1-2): GAGVSQSPRYKVAKRGQDVALRCDPISGHVSLFWYQQALGQGPEFLTYFQNEAQLDKSGLPSDRFFAERPEGSVSTLKIQRTQQEDSAVYLCASSWSRTEEANYGYTFGSGTRLTVV.

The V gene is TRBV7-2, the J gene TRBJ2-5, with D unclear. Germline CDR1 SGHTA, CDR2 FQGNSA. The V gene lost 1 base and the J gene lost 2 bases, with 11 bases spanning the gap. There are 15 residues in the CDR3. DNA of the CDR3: TGTGCCAGCAGCTTAGTTTTGGCGGCACAAGAGACCCAGTACTTC. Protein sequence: CASSLVLAAQETQYF.

The CDR3 region is CASSHRLAGGTPYNEQFF. The CDR3 DNA reads TGTGCCAGCAGCCATAGACTAGCGGGAGGCACCCCCTACAATGAGCAGTTCTTC. The rearrangement links TRBV11-2 to TRBJ2-1, with 13 bases lining up with TRBD2. CDR1 is SGHAT, CDR2 FQNNGV, per germline. The CDR3 sequence is 18 residues long. V dropped 5 bases and J dropped 2; count of bases not matched to a gene: 9.

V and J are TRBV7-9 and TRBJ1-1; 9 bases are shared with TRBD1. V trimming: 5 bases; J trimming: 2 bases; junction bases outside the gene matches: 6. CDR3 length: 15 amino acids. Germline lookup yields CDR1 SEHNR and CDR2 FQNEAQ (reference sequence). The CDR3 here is CASSPDRGRNTEAFF. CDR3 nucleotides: TGTGCCAGCAGCCCGGACAGGGGCCGAAACACTGAAGCTTTCTTT.

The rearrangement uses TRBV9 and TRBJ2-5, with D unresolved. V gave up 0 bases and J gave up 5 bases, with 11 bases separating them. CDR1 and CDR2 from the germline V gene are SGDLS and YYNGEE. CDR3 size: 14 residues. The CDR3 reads CASSVGEVGETQYF. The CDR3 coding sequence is TGTGCCAGCAGCGTAGGGGAAGTGGGGGAGACCCAGTACTTC.

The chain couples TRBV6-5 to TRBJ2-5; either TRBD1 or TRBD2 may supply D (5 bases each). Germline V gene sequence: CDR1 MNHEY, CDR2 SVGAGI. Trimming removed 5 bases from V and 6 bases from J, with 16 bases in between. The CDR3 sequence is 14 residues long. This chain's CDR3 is CASSRSRGAKTQYF. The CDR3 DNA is TGTGCCAGCAGTCGAAGCAGAGGGGCAAAGACCCAGTACTTC.

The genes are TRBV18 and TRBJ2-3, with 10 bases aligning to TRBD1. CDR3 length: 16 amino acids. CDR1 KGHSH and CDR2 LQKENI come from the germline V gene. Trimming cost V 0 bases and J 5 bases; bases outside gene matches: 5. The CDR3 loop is CASSPPKGQGGDTQYF. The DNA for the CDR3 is TGTGCCAGCTCACCACCGAAAGGACAGGGGGGAGATACGCAGTATTTT. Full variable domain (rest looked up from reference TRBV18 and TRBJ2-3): NAGVMQNPRHLVRRRGQEARLRCSPMKGHSHVYWYRQLPEEGLKFMVYLQKENIIDESGMPKERFSAEFPKEGPSILRIQQVVRGDSAAYFCASSPPKGQGGDTQYFGPGTRLTVL.

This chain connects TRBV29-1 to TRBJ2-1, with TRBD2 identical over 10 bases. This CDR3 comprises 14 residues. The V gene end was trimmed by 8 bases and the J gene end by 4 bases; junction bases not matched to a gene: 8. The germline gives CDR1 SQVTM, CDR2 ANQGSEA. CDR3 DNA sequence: TGCAGCTCGGTGCGGACTAGCGGTTACAATGAGCAGTTCTTC. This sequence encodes CSSVRTSGYNEQFF.

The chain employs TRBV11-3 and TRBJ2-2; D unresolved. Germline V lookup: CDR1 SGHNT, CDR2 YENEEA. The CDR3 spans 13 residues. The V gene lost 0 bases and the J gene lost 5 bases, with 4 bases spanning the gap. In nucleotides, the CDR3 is TGTGCCAGCAGCTTAGACGGGACCGGGGAGCTGTTTTTT. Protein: CASSLDGTGELFF.

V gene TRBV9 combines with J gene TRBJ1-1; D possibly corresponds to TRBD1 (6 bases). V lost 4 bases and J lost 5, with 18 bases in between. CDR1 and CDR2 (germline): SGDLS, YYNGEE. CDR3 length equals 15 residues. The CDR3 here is CASSPGTLERTEAFF. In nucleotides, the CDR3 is TGTGCCAGCAGCCCAGGGACACTCGAACGAACTGAAGCTTTCTTT.

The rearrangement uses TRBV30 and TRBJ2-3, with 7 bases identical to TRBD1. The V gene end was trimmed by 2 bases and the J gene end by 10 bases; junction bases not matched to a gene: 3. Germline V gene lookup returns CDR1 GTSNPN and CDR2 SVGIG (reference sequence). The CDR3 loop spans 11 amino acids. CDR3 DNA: TGTGCCTGGAGTCGGGACAGTTCGCAGTATTTT. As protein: CAWSRDSSQYF.

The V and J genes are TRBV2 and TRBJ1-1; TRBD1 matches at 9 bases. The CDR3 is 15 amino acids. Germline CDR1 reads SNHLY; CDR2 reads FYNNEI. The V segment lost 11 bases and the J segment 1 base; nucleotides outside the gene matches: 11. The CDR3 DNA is TGTGCCCGCTCGACAGGGGGAAATTCGAACACTGAAGCTTTCTTT. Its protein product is CARSTGGNSNTEAFF.

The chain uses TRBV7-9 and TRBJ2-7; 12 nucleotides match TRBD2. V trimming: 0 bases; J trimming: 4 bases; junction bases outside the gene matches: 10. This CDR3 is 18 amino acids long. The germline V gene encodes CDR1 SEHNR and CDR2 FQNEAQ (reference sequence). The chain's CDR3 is CASSLALLAGGPVYEQYF. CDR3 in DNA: TGTGCCAGCAGCTTAGCGCTTCTAGCGGGAGGGCCTGTATACGAGCAGTACTTC.

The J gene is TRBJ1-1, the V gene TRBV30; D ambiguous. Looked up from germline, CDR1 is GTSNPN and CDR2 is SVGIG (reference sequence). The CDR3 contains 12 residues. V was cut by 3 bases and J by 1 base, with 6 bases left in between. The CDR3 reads CAWRQTNTEAFF. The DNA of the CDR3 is TGTGCCTGGAGACAGACGAACACTGAAGCTTTCTTT.

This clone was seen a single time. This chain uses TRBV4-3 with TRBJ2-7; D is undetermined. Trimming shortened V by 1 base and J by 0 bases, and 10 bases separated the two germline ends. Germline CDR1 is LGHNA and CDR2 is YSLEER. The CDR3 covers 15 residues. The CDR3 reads CASSQAQASSYEQYF. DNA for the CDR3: TGCGCCAGCAGCCAAGCCCAGGCAAGCTCCTACGAGCAGTACTTC.

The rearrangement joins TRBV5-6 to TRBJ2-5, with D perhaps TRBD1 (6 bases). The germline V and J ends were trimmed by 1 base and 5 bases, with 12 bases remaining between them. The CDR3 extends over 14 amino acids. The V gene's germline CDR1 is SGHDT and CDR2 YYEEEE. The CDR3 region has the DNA TGTGCCAGCAGCTTGTTACAGGGATACGAGACCCAGTACTTC. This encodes CASSLLQGYETQYF.

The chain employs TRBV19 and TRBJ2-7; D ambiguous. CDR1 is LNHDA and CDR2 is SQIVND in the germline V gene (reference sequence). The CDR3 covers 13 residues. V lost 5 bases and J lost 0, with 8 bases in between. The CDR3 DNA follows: TGTGCCAGTAGTTGGGCCGACTCCTACGAGCAGTACTTC. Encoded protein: CASSWADSYEQYF.

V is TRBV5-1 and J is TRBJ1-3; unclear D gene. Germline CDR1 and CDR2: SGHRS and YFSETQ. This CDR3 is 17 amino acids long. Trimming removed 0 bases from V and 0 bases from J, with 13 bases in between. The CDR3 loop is CASSLGAAKGSGNTIYF. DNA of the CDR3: TGCGCCAGCAGCTTGGGCGCAGCTAAGGGCTCTGGAAACACCATATATTTT.

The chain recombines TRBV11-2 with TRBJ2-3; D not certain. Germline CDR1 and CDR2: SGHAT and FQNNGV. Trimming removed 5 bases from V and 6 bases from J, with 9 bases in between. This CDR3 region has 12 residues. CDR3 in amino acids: CASSPHVDTQYF. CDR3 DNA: TGTGCCAGCAGCCCCCACGTGGATACGCAGTATTTT.

The CDR3 DNA is TGTGCCAGCAGCTCAGGACAGGGGGGCAACGAGCAGTACTTC. Its protein product is CASSSGQGGNEQYF. The chain uses TRBV7-8 and TRBJ2-7; TRBD1 matches 10 bases. Germline V lookup: CDR1 SGHVS, CDR2 FQNEAQ. The CDR3 totals 14 residues. Germline trimming cut 4 bases from V and 5 bases from J; bases unmatched to any gene: 5.

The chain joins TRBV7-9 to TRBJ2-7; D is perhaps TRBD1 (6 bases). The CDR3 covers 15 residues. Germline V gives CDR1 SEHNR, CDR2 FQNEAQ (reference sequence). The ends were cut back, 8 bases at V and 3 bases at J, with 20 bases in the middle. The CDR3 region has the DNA TGTGCCAGCTCACCCCCGGGACAAGGGCGCTACGAGCAGTACTTC. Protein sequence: CASSPPGQGRYEQYF.